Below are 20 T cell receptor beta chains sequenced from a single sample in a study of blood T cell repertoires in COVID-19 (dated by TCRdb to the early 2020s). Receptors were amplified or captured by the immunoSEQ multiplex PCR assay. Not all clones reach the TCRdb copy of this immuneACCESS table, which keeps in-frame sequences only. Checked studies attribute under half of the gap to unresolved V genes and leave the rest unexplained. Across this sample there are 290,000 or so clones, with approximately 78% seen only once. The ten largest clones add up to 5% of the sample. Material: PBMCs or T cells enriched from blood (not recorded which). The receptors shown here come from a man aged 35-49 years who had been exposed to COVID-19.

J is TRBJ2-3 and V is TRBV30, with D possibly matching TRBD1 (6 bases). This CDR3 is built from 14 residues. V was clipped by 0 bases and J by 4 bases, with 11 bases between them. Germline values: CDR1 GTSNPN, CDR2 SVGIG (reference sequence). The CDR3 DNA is TGTGCCTGGAGTGTACAGGGTGGTGCAGATACGCAGTATTTT. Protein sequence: CAWSVQGGADTQYF.

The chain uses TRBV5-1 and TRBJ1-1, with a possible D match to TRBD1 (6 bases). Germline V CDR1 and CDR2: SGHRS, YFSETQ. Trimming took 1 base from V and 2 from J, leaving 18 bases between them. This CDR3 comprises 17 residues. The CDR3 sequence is CASSLNPRDRTNTEAFF. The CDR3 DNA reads TGCGCCAGCAGCTTGAATCCTAGAGACAGGACAAACACTGAAGCTTTCTTT.

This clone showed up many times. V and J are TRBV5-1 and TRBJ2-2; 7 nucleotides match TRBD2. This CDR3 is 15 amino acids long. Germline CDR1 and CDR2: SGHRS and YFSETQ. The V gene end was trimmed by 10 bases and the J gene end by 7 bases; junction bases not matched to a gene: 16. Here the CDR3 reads CASRPGGGEGGELFF. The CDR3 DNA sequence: TGCGCCTCTCGCCCTGGGGGGGGTGAAGGCGGGGAGCTGTTTTTT.

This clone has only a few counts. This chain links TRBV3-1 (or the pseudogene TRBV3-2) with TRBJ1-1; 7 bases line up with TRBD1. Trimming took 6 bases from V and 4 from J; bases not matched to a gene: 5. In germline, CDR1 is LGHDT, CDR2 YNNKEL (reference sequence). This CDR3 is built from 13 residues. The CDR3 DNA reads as TGTGCCAGCAGTAGGGGGCCGGCCACTGAAGCTTTCTTT. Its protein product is CASSRGPATEAFF.

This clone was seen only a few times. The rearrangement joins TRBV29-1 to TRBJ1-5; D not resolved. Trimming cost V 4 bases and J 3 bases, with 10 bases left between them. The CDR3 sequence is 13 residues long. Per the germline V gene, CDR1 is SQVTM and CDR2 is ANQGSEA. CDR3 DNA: TGCAGCGTTGGCGGAGCGTACAATCAGCCCCAGCATTTT. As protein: CSVGGAYNQPQHF.

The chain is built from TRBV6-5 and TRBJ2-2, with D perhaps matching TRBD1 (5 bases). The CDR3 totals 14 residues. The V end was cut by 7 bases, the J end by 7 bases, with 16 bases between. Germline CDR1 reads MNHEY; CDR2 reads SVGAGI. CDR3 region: CASTDPRVVGELFF. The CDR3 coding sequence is TGTGCCAGCACCGACCCCAGGGTAGTCGGGGAGCTGTTTTTT.

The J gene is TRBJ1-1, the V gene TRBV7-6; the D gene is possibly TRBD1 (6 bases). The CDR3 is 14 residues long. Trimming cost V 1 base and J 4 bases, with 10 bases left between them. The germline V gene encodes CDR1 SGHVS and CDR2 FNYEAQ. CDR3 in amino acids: CASSLVRGATEAFF. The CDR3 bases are TGTGCCAGCAGCTTAGTTCGGGGGGCCACTGAAGCTTTCTTT.

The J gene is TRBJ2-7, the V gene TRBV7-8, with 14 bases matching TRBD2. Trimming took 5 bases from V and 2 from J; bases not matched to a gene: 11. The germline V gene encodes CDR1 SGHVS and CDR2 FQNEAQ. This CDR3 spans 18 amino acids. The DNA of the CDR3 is TGTGCCAGCAGCCTTCTAGGGACTAGCGGGAGAATAGCCTACGAGCAGTACTTC. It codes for CASSLLGTSGRIAYEQYF. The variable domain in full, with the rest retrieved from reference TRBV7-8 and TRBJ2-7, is GAGVSQSPRYKVAKRGQDVALRCDPISGHVSLFWYQQALGQGPEFLTYFQNEAQLDKSGLPSDRFFAERPEGSVSTLKIQRTQQEDSAVYLCASSLLGTSGRIAYEQYFGPGTRLTVT.

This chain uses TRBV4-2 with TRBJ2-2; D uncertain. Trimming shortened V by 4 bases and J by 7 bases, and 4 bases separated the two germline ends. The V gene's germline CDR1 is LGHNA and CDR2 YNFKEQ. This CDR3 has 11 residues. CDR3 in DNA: TGTGCCAGCAGCCTCGTCGGGGAGCTGTTTTTT. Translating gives CASSLVGELFF.

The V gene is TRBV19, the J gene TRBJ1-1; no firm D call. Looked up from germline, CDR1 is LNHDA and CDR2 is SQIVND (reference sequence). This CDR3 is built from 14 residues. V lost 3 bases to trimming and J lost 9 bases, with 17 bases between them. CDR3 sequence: CASSIPGSINKAFF. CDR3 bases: TGTGCCAGTAGTATTCCCGGGTCAATAAACAAAGCTTTCTTT.

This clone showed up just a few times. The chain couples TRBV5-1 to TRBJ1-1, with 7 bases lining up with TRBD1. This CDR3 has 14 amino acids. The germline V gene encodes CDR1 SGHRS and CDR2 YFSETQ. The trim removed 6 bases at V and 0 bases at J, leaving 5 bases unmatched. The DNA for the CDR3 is TGCGCCAGCACCTGGGACAGCTTGAACACTGAAGCTTTCTTT. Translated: CASTWDSLNTEAFF.

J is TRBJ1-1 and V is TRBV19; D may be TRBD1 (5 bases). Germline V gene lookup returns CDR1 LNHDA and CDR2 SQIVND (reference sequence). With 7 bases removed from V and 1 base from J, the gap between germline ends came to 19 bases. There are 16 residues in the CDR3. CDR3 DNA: TGTGCCAGTATCAAAAACCGACAGACGAGGAACACTGAAGCTTTCTTT. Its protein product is CASIKNRQTRNTEAFF. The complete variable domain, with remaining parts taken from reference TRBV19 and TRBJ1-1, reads DGGITQSPKYLFRKEGQNVTLSCEQNLNHDAMYWYRQDPGQGLRLIYYSQIVNDFQKGDIAEGYSVSREKKESFPLTVTSAQKNPTAFYLCASIKNRQTRNTEAFFGQGTRLTVV.

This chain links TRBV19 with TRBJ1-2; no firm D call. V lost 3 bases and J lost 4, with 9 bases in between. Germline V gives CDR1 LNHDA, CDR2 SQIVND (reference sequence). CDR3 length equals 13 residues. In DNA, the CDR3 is TGTGCCAGTAGTATTAGGGAGCTCTATGGCTACACCTTC. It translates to CASSIRELYGYTF.

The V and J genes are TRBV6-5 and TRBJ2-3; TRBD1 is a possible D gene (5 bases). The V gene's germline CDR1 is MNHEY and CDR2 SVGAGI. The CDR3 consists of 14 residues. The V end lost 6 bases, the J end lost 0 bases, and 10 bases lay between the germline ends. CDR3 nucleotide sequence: TGTGCCAGCAGGGGGCGAGATAGCACAGATACGCAGTATTTT. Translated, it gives CASRGRDSTDTQYF.

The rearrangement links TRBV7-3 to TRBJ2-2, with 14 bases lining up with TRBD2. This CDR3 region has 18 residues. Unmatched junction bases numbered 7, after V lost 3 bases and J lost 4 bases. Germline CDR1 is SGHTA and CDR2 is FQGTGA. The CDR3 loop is CASSLGLAGVRTTGELFF. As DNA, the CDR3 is TGTGCCAGCAGCTTGGGACTAGCGGGAGTAAGGACCACCGGGGAGCTGTTTTTT.

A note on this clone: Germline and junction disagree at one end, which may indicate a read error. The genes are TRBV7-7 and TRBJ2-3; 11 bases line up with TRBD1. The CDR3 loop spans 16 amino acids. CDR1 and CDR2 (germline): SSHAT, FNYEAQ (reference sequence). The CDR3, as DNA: TGTGCTAGCAGCTTGGGGACAGGGGGAAACACAGATACGCAGTATTTT. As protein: CASSLGTGGNTDTQYF.

The CDR3 sequence: CASSEAASGYYEQYF. The CDR3 DNA reads as TGTGCCAGCAGTGAAGCGGCTAGCGGGTACTACGAGCAGTACTTC. The V and J genes are TRBV2 and TRBJ2-7, with 8 bases identical to TRBD2. Germline-derived CDR1 and CDR2 are SNHLY and FYNNEI. Trimming took 0 bases from V and 3 from J; bases not matched to a gene: 4. CDR3 length equals 15 residues.

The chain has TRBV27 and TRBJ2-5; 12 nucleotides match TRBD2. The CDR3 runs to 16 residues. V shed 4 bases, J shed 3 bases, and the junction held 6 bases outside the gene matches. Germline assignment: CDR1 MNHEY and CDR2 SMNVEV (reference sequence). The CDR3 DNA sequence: TGTGCCAGCAGTTACGTGCTAGCGGGAGGGGAAGAGACCCAGTACTTC. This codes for CASSYVLAGGEETQYF.

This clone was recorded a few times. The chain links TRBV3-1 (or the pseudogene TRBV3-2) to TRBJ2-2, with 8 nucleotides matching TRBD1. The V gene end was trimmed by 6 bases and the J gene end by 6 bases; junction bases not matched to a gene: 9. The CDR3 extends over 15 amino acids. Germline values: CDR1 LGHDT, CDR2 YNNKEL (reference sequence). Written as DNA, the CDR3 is TGTGCCAGCAGTCGGAGGACAGGGCCGGCCGGGGAGCTGTTTTTT. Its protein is CASSRRTGPAGELFF.

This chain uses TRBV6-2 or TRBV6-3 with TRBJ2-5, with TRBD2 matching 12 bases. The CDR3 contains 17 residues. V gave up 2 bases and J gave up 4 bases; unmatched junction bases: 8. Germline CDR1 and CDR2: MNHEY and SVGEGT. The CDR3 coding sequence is TGTGCCAGCAGTTACGGGAGGACTAGCGGGATCGGAGAGACCCAGTACTTC. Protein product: CASSYGRTSGIGETQYF.